This TCR beta chain was profiled in a study of cytomegalovirus exposure and HLA in healthy donors. With 60 Vbeta and 13 Jbeta primers, the PCR was carried out. Libraries were prepared by immunoSEQ multiplex PCR; TCRdb keeps only in-frame clonotypes and omits some of them. This table holds about 160,000 clones, about 83% found once. Of note for this clone: Its specificity is not known.

Broader study findings: Altogether, some 170 TCR beta chains were recorded as cytomegalovirus-associated. Follow-up analysis later connected one missense variant in DCLRE1C with trimming of TCR beta V- and J-genes. HLA alleles were associated with 17,000 or so TCR beta sequences in a later analysis at 0.05 false discovery rate.

Sequencing was done on a sample of PBMCs. The origin of this receptor is a woman aged 25-40 years in good health and CMV-seronegative.

This CDR3 is CASSPGLARSITRQNEQFF. The CDR3 DNA follows: TGTGCCAGCAGTCCCGGACTAGCCCGATCAATTACCCGTCAAAATGAGCAGTTCTTC. The rearrangement joins TRBV27 to TRBJ2-1; 8 bases are shared with TRBD2. The V gene end was trimmed by 5 bases and the J gene end by 7 bases; junction bases not matched to a gene: 22. The germline gives CDR1 MNHEY, CDR2 SMNVEV (reference sequence). The CDR3 is 19 residues long.